This T cell receptor (beta chain) is from a study of Ad26.COV2.S vaccination and SARS-CoV-2 variants. Study at large: This donor came from the COV1001 trial of Ad26.COV2.S.

The CDR3 length is 13 residues. The germline CDR1 and CDR2 sequences are SGHRS and YFSETQ. Regarding this clone: Its matching antigen is unknown. One junction end disagrees with the germline gene, perhaps due to a read error.

Overall study results and limits: Total responses of T cells may have been underestimated by the analyses of TCR breadth and depth.

Treatment of the sample: roughly 20 received Ad26.COV2.S at low or high dose, single or two shots; about 5 received placebo; per-sample allocation not given. Sampling took place 63 days after the first vaccine or placebo injection. Clones were read by immunoSEQ multiplex PCR, and TCRdb kept only the in-frame ones, dropping some. The table lists 350,000 to 500,000 clones, roughly nine tenths of them singletons. Here the sequenced sample was peripheral blood, taken in a trial of Ad26.COV2.S vaccine versus placebo. The clonotype originates from a person between 18 and 59 years old who received the Ad26.COV2.S COVID-19 vaccine or a placebo. The genes are TRBV5-1 and TRBJ2-7; D is uncertain. The CDR3 coding sequence is TGCGCCAGCAGACCCAGCTACCTCTACGGGCAGTACTTC. Its protein is CASRPSYLYGQYF.